This T cell receptor beta chain stems from a study of blood T cell repertoires in COVID-19. Study as a whole: T cells, B-cell-depleted T cells, or PBMCs supplied cDNA or gDNA.

Germline V gene sequence: CDR1 SGHAT, CDR2 FQNNGV. V dropped 2 bases and J dropped 3; count of bases not matched to a gene: 6. This CDR3 region has 15 residues. Libraries were prepared by immunoSEQ multiplex PCR; TCRdb keeps only in-frame clonotypes and omits some of them. The table records 180,000 or so clones, about 86% of them present only once. This TCR derives from a man aged 18 to 30 with acute or convalescent COVID-19. The sample was peripheral blood. V gene TRBV11-2 combines with J gene TRBJ2-5, with TRBD2 matching over 7 bases. The CDR3: CASSLLSGLEETQYF. The CDR3 DNA follows: TGTGCCAGCAGCTTACTGAGCGGACTAGAAGAGACCCAGTACTTC.